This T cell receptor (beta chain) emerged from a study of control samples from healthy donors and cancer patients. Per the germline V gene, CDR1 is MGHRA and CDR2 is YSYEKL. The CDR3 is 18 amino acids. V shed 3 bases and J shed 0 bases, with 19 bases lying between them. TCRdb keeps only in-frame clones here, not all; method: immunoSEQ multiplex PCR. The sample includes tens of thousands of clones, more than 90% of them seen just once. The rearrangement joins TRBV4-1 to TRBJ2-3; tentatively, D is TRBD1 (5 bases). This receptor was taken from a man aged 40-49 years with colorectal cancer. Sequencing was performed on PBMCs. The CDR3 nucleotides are TGCGCCAGCAGCCAGCACATACAAACCCCAGGGAGCACAGATACGCAGTATTTT. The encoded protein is CASSQHIQTPGSTDTQYF.